Below are 13 T cell receptor beta chains sequenced from a single sample in a study of T cells after yellow fever vaccination. TCRdb redid the calling of the 5' RACE reads with MiXCR, one entry per CDR3 protein. The sample has around 320,000 distinct CDR3 sequences; 3.5% to 5% are singletons. This material consisted of PBMCs, taken 15 days after the yellow fever booster vaccination. The source is a man between 18 and 29 years old who received the YFV17D yellow fever vaccine.

This sequence joins TRBV29-1 and TRBJ2-1; D unclear. Per the germline V gene, CDR1 is SQVTM and CDR2 is ANQGSEA. The CDR3 runs to 10 residues. CDR3 region: CSVTHNEQFF. As DNA, the CDR3 is TGCAGTGTCACTCACAATGAGCAGTTCTTC.

DNA of the CDR3: TGCGCCAGCAGCTTAACAGGACTCCGTCAAGAGACCCAGTACTTC. It specifies CASSLTGLRQETQYF. The chain carries TRBV5-1 and TRBJ2-5; D is perhaps TRBD1 or TRBD2 (5 bases each). Trimming removed 2 bases at V and 2 bases at J, with 13 bases between. Germline-derived CDR1 and CDR2 are SGHRS and YFSETQ. The CDR3 covers 15 residues.

The V call is TRBV12-3 or TRBV12-4, the J call TRBJ1-2; D remains unclear. V dropped 3 bases and J dropped 1 base, with 12 bases sitting between them. The CDR3 has 15 residues. The CDR3 sequence is CASSFWNAGNYGYTF. The CDR3 DNA follows: TGTGCCAGCAGTTTTTGGAATGCCGGTAACTATGGCTACACCTTC.

The chain links TRBV7-2 to TRBJ2-1, with a tentative D call TRBD2 (6 bases). V shed 1 base and J shed 7 bases, with 17 bases lying between them. Germline V gene sequence: CDR1 SGHTA, CDR2 FQGNSA. The CDR3 spans 16 residues. The DNA for the CDR3 is TGTGCCAGCAGCTTAGGGGCCCGGGGGAGAGGGAATGAGCAGTTCTTC. Protein product: CASSLGARGRGNEQFF.

This clonotype appeared many times. The rearrangement joins TRBV12-3 or TRBV12-4 to TRBJ1-6; no reliable D call. The ends were cut back, 6 bases at V and 14 bases at J, with 17 bases in the middle. This CDR3 is built from 13 residues. The CDR3 sequence: CASSLDANGALHF. The CDR3 nucleotides read TGTGCCAGCAGCCTCGATGCGAATGGGGCCCTCCACTTT.

In this sample, this clonotype turned up a few times. The chain is built from TRBV7-9 and TRBJ1-1; TRBD1 might be the D (6 bases). Germline lookup yields CDR1 SEHNR and CDR2 FQNEAQ (reference sequence). The CDR3 consists of 13 residues. V lost 5 bases, J lost 5 bases, and 12 bases lay in between. This chain's CDR3 is CASSEGGETEAFF. As DNA, the CDR3 is TGTGCCAGCAGCGAAGGGGGGGAAACTGAAGCTTTCTTT.

The V call is TRBV28, the J call TRBJ2-2; D is undetermined. V was cut by 6 bases and J by 8 bases, with 10 bases left in between. Germline lookup yields CDR1 MDHEN and CDR2 SYDVKM. The CDR3 is 12 residues long. As DNA, the CDR3 is TGTGCCAGCAGCCGCCTGGGTGGGGAGCTGTTTTTT. Encoded protein: CASSRLGGELFF.

This clonotype showed up just a few times. The rearrangement uses TRBV3-1 and TRBJ1-2; maybe TRBD1 (5 bases). In germline, CDR1 is LGHDT, CDR2 YNNKEL (reference sequence). V lost 1 base, J lost 5 bases, and 14 bases lay in between. CDR3 length equals 15 residues. CDR3 sequence: CASSQARGGEYGYTF. CDR3 coding DNA: TGTGCCAGCAGCCAAGCGCGGGGCGGGGAGTATGGCTACACCTTC.

This clonotype was observed at least ten times. The V and J genes are TRBV5-1 and TRBJ2-1, with D uncertain. Germline lookup yields CDR1 SGHRS and CDR2 YFSETQ. The CDR3 extends over 14 amino acids. The V gene lost 2 bases and the J gene lost 5 bases, with 11 bases spanning the gap. CDR3 loop: CASSFLRGDNEQFF. The CDR3 DNA follows: TGCGCCAGCAGCTTTTTGAGAGGCGACAATGAGCAGTTCTTC.

This clonotype showed up just a few times. This chain connects TRBV10-3 to TRBJ2-3; D is unresolved. Looked up from germline, CDR1 is ENHRY and CDR2 is SYGVKD. The CDR3 loop spans 13 amino acids. V was shortened by 0 bases and J by 0 bases, with 1 base between the two germline ends. DNA for the CDR3: TGTGCCATCAGTGAGTCCAGCACAGATACGCAGTATTTT. It encodes CAISESSTDTQYF.

This CDR3 reads CASTTASNTEAFF. In DNA, the CDR3 is TGTGCCAGCACTACAGCGTCAAACACTGAAGCTTTCTTT. The J gene is TRBJ1-1, the V gene TRBV27; D unclear. V was clipped by 7 bases and J by 2 bases, with 11 bases between them. Germline V gene sequence: CDR1 MNHEY, CDR2 SMNVEV (reference sequence). This CDR3 comprises 13 residues.

Details on this clonotype: This may arise from a read error, as a much more abundant clone is one base away. The gene calls are TRBV25-1 and TRBJ1-1, with 11 positions matching TRBD1. V lost 10 bases, J lost 6 bases, and 7 bases stayed unmatched. Germline V gives CDR1 MGHDK, CDR2 SYGVNS. This CDR3 contains 13 residues. DNA of the CDR3: TGTGCCACCTCCGGGACAGGGGGGTCTGAAGCTTTCTTT. Amino acids: CATSGTGGSEAFF.

This clonotype was detected a few times. V and J are TRBV3-1 and TRBJ2-3, with D unresolved. V lost 3 bases and J 10 bases, leaving 11 bases between the germline ends. This CDR3 spans 12 amino acids. Looked up from germline, CDR1 is LGHDT and CDR2 is YNNKEL (reference sequence). CDR3 region: CASSHLSGPQYF. CDR3 nucleotides: TGTGCCAGCAGCCATTTATCCGGTCCGCAGTATTTT.